The T cell receptor (beta chain) under discussion was sequenced for a study of naive and memory T cell subsets. Alpha and beta constant region primers primed reverse transcription for blood and skin samples. Four PCR rounds used nested alpha and beta constant region primers plus the SP2 primer. TCRdb processed the 5' RACE reads anew with MiXCR; each CDR3 protein has one entry. The repertoire consists of tens of thousands of distinct CDR3 sequences, with about 4.4% occurring once and the leading ten covering 7.8%. This clonotype was counted at least ten times. V lost 0 bases and J lost 9, with 6 bases in between. Germline CDR1 MNHEY, CDR2 SVGEGT. This CDR3 comprises 12 residues. RNA was extracted from roughly 2.6 ml of whole blood of healthy adults.

The TCR originated in a male donor in good health. This chain connects TRBV6-2 or TRBV6-3 to TRBJ2-1; no definite D call. Here the CDR3 DNA reads TGTGCCAGCAGTTACTCTACGTCTGAGCAGTTCTTC. It is translated as CASSYSTSEQFF.